This TCR beta chain was profiled in a study of shared clonotypes between healthy human individuals. At the level of the study: A couple of women and a few men aged 18 to 49 made up the donors. Overall study results and limits: The low donor count limited represented genetic and exposure-history diversity. About 5% was the fraction of naive CD4 clonotypes found shared across four donors.

A remark on this clone: Its antigen is as yet unknown.

The sorted-subset replicate PCRs were given about 210 ng DNA, which is tens of thousands of T cell genomes. Repertoires were generated with immunoSEQ multiplex PCR, while TCRdb's copy carries only in-frame clones and drops some. The sample records approximately 2,200,000 clones, about 93% being singletons. This CDR3 is 15 amino acids long. CDR1 MDHEN and CDR2 SYDVKM come from the germline V gene. The V gene lost 3 bases and the J gene lost 4 bases, with 13 bases spanning the gap. The naive CD8 population came from CD45RO-negative cells selected for CCR7, without terminally differentiated effector memory CD45RA+ cells.

The TCR comes from a man between 18 and 35 years old in good health. Some clones in this sample may be carry-over from other donors' samples. This chain joins TRBV28 and TRBJ1-5; D gene uncertain. Sample: naive CD8+ T cells from PBMCs. Here the CDR3 reads CASSFRRLPNQPQHF. The CDR3 region has the DNA TGTGCCAGCAGTTTCCGCAGACTCCCGAATCAGCCCCAGCATTTT.